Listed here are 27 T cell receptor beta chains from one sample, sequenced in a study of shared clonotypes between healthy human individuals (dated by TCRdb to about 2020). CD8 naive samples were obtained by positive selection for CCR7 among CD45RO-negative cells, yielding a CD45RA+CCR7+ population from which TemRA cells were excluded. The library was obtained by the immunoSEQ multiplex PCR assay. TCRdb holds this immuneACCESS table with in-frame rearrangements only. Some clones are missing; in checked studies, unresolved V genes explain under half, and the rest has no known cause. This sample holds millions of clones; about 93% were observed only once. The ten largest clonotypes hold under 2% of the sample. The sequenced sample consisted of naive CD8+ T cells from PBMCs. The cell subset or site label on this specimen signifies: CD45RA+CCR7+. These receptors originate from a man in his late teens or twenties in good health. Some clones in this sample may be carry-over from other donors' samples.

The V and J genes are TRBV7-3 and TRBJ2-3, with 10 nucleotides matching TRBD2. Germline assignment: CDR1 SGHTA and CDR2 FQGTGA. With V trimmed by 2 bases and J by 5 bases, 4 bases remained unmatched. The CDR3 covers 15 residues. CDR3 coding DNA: TGTGCCAGCAGCTTAGCGGCTAGCGGGGGAGATACGCAGTATTTT. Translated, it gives CASSLAASGGDTQYF.

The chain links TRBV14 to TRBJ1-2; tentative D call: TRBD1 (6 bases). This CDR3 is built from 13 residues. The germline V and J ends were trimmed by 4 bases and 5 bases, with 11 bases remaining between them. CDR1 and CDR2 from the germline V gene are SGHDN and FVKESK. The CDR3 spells CASSPGTFYGYTF. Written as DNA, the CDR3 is TGTGCCAGCAGCCCGGGGACATTTTATGGCTACACCTTC.

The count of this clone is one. CDR3 in amino acids: CASSLVWRDGTDTQYF. The CDR3 bases are TGCGCCAGCAGCTTGGTTTGGCGGGACGGCACAGATACGCAGTATTTT. V and J are TRBV5-1 and TRBJ2-3; TRBD2 is a possible D gene (6 bases). The germline V gene has CDR1 SGHRS and CDR2 YFSETQ. The V and J ends lost 0 bases and 1 base respectively, with 12 bases between them. This CDR3 has 16 amino acids.

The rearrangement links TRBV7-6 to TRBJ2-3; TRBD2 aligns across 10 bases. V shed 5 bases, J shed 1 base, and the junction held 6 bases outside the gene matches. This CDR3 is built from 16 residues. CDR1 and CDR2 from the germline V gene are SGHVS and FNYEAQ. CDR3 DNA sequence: TGTGCCAGCAGCCAGGGACTAGCGCCGCGCACAGATACGCAGTATTTT. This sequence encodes CASSQGLAPRTDTQYF.

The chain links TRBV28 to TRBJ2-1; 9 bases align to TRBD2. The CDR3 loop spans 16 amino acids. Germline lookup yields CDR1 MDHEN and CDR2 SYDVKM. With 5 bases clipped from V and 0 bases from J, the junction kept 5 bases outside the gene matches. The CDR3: CASSMLAGYSYNEQFF. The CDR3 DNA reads TGTGCCAGCAGTATGCTAGCGGGATACTCCTACAATGAGCAGTTCTTC.

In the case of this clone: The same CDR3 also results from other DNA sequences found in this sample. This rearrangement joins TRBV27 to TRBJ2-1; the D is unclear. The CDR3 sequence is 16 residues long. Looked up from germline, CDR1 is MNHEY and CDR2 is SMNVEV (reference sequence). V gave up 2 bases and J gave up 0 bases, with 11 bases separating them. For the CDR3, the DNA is TGTGCCAGCAGTTTAATGGCCCCAAGCTCCTACAATGAGCAGTTCTTC. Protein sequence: CASSLMAPSSYNEQFF.

The CDR3 DNA follows: TGTGCCGCACGGTGGGGTAGGGACGGCTACACCTTC. It yields the protein CAARWGRDGYTF. The rearrangement uses TRBV27 and TRBJ1-2, with D possibly matching TRBD1 (5 bases). CDR3 size: 12 residues. Germline values: CDR1 MNHEY, CDR2 SMNVEV (reference sequence). V was pared by 11 bases and J by 8 bases, with 18 bases between.

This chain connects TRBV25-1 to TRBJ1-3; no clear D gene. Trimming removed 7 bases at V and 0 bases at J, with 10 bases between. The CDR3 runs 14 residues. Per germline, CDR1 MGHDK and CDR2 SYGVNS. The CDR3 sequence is CASMGGSSGNTIYF. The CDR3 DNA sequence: TGTGCCAGCATGGGAGGGAGCTCTGGAAACACCATATATTTT.

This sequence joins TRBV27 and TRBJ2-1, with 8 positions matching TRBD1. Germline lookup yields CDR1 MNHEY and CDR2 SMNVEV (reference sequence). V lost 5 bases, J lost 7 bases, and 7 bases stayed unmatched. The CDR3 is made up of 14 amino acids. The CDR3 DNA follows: TGTGCCAGCAGTCCCCGGACAGGGTCAAATGAGCAGTTCTTC. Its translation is CASSPRTGSNEQFF.

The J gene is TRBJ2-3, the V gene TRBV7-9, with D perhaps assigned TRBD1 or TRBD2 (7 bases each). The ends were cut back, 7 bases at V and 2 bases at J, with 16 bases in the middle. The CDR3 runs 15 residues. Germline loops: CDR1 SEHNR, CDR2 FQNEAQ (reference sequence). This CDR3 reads CASNIQGGYTDTQYF. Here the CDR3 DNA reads TGTGCCAGCAACATCCAGGGGGGGTACACAGATACGCAGTATTTT.

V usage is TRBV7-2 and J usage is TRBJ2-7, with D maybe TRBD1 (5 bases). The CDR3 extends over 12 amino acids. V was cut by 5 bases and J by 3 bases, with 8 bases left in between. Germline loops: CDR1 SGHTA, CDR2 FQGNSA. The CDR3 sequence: CASSPDNYEQYF. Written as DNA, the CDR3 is TGTGCCAGCAGCCCGGACAACTACGAGCAGTACTTC.

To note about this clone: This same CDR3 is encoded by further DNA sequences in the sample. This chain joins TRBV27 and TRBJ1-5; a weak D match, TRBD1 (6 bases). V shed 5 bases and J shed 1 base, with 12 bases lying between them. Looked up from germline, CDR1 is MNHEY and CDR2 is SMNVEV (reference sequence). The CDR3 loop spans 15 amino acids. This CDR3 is CASSPGAGSNQPQHF. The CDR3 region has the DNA TGTGCCAGCAGTCCGGGGGCTGGAAGCAATCAGCCCCAGCATTTT.

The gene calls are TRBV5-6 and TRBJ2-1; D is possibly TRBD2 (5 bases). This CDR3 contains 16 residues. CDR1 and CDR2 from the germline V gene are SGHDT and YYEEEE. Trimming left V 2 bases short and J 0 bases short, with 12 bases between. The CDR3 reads CASSFRELSSYNEQFF. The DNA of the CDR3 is TGTGCCAGCAGCTTCCGGGAACTCAGCTCCTACAATGAGCAGTTCTTC. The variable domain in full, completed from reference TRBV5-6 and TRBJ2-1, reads DAGVTQSPTHLIKTRGQQVTLRCSPKSGHDTVSWYQQALGQGPQFIFQYYEEEERQRGNFPDRFSGHQFPNYSSELNVNALLLGDSALYLCASSFRELSSYNEQFFGPGTRLTVL.

The CDR3, as DNA: TGTGCCAGCAGCTTAGGGAATCCAACTAATGAAAAACTGTTTTTT. Its protein product is CASSLGNPTNEKLFF. The chain joins TRBV11-2 to TRBJ1-4; D uncertain. Germline lookup yields CDR1 SGHAT and CDR2 FQNNGV. The CDR3 contains 15 residues. Trimming left V 1 base short and J 0 bases short, with 6 bases between.

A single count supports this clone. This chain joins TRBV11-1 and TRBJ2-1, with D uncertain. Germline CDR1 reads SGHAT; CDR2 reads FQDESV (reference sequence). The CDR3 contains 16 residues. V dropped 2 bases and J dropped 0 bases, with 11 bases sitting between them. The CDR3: CASSLSTLGSYNEQFF. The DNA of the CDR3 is TGTGCCAGCAGCTTATCGACCCTGGGCTCCTACAATGAGCAGTTCTTC.

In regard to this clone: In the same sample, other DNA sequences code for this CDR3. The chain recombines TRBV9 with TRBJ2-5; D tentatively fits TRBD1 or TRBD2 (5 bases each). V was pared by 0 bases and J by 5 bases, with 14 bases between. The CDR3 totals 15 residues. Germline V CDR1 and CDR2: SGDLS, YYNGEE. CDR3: CASSVGTGLGETQYF. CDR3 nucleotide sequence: TGTGCCAGCAGCGTAGGAACAGGACTGGGGGAGACCCAGTACTTC. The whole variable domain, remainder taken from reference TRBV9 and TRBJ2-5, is DSGVTQTPKHLITATGQRVTLRCSPRSGDLSVYWYQQSLDQGLQFLIQYYNGEERAKGNILERFSAQQFPDLHSELNLSSLELGDSALYFCASSVGTGLGETQYFGPGTRLLVL.

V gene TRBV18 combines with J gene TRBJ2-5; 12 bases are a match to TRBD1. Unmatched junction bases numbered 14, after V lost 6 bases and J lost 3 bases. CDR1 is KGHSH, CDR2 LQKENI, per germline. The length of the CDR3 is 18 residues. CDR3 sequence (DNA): TGTGCCAGCTCGTCAACCGGGACAGGGGGCCCCCTCAAAGAGACCCAGTACTTC. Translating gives CASSSTGTGGPLKETQYF. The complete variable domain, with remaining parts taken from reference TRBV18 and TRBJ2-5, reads NAGVMQNPRHLVRRRGQEARLRCSPMKGHSHVYWYRQLPEEGLKFMVYLQKENIIDESGMPKERFSAEFPKEGPSILRIQQVVRGDSAAYFCASSSTGTGGPLKETQYFGPGTRLLVL.

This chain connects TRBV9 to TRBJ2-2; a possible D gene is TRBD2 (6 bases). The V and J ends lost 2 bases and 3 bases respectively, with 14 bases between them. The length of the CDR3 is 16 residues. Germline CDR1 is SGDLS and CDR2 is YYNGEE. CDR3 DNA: TGTGCCAGCAGCGTCTTTCGGGACTCCTACACCGGGGAGCTGTTTTTT. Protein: CASSVFRDSYTGELFF. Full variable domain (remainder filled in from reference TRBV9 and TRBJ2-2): DSGVTQTPKHLITATGQRVTLRCSPRSGDLSVYWYQQSLDQGLQFLIQYYNGEERAKGNILERFSAQQFPDLHSELNLSSLELGDSALYFCASSVFRDSYTGELFFGEGSRLTVL.

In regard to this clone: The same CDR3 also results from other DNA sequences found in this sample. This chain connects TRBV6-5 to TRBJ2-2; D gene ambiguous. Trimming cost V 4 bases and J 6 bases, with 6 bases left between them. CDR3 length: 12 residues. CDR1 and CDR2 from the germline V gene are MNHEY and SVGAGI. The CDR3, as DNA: TGTGCCAGCAGTTTCCCCCCCGGGGAGCTGTTTTTT. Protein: CASSFPPGELFF.

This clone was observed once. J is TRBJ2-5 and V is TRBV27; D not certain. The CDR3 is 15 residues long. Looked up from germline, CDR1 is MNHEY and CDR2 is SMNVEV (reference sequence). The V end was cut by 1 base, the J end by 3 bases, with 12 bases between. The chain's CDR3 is CASSLLGRKEETQYF. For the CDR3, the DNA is TGTGCCAGCAGTTTATTAGGCAGGAAAGAAGAGACCCAGTACTTC.

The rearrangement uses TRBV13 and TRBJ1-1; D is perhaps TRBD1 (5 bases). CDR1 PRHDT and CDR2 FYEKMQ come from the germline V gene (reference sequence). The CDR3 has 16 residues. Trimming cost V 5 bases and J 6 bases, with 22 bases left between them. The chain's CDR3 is CASSGPLPGRGPEAFF. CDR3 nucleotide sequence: TGTGCCAGCAGCGGACCCCTGCCTGGGAGGGGCCCTGAAGCTTTCTTT.

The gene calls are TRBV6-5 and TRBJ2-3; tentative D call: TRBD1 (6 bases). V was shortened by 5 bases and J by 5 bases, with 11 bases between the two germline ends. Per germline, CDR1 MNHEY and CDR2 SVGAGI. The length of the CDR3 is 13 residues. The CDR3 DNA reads TGTGCCAGCAGTCATGGGGGCTTAGATACGCAGTATTTT. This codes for CASSHGGLDTQYF.

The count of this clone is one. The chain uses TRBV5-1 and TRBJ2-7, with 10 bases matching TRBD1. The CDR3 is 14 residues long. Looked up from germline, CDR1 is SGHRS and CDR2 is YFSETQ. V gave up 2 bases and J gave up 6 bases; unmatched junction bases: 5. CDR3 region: CASSLGQGEGEQYF. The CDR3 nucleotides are TGCGCCAGCAGCTTAGGACAGGGGGAGGGCGAGCAGTACTTC.

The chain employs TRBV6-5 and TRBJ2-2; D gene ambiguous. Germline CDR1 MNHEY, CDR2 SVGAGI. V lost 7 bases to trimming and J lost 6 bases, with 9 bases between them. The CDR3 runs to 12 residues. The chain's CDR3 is CASTNGPGELFF. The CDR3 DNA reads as TGTGCCAGCACCAACGGGCCCGGGGAGCTGTTTTTT.

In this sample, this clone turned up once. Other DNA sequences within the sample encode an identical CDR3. In DNA, the CDR3 is TGTGCCAGCAGCGTAGGTTCCTACAATGAGCAGTTCTTC. The encoded protein is CASSVGSYNEQFF. The chain carries TRBV9 and TRBJ2-1; D uncertain. The V gene lost 0 bases and the J gene lost 1 base, with 2 bases spanning the gap. Germline CDR1 and CDR2: SGDLS and YYNGEE. The CDR3 has 13 amino acids.

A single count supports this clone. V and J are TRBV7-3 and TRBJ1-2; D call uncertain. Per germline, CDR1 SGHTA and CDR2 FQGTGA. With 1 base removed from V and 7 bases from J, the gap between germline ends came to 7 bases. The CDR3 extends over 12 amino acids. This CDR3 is CASSLNRFGYTF. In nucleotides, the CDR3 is TGTGCCAGCAGCTTAAACCGTTTTGGCTACACCTTC. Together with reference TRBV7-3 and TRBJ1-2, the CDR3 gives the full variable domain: GAGVSQTPSNKVTEKGKYVELRCDPISGHTALYWYRQSLGQGPEFLIYFQGTGAADDSGLPNDRFFAVRPEGSVSTLKIQRTERGDSAVYLCASSLNRFGYTFGSGTRLTVV.

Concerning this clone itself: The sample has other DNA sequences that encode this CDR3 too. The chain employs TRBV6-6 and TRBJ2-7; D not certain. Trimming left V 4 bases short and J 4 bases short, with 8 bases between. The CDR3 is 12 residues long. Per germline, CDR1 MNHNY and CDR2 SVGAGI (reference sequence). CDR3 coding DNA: TGTGCCAGCAGTTCACTACTTTACGAGCAGTACTTC. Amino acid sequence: CASSSLLYEQYF.